One T cell receptor beta chain is described in this entry. This clone's antigen is unknown. Within one base of it there is no much larger clone, and no base qualities were kept. Counted from cysteine to phenylalanine, this CDR3 has 15 amino acids. Of the read, only the CDR3 DNA is kept; its 45 bases are in frame from base 1. CDR1 and CDR2, looked up from the germline V gene, are MDHEN and SYDVKM. V sheds 6 bases and J sheds 0 bases, leaving 15 bases between their ends. This specimen belongs to a study of PD-1 blockade in classical Hodgkin lymphoma (dated by TCRdb to 2019 to 2021). In terms of the full investigation: Nivolumab dosing was 3 mg/kg intravenously every 2 weeks, continuing until either disease progression or unacceptable toxicity. The study used TCR beta sequencing and CyTOF to define a peripheral blood immune signature of response to PD-1 blockade in classical Hodgkin lymphoma.

The Qiagen DNeasy kit was used to extract genomic DNA from unsorted PBMCs and from the negatively selected CD4+ and CD8+ fractions. TCR beta CDR3 regions were subjected to amplification by immunoSEQ multiplex PCR with primers that anneal to V and J segments. A synthetic immune receptor repertoire was used to minimize amplification bias, and remaining bias was computationally removed after sequencing. For the original study's pipeline: Custom Python scripts were used to quantify repertoire diversity as the Shannon entropy index. Unsorted, CD4+ and CD8+ repertoires were analyzed separately, except for combined analyses in which CD4+ and CD8+ sequences were merged in silico. Clonal expansion was defined as a frequency increase of at least 2-fold after treatment compared with C1D1, and clones undetected at baseline were assigned a pseudocount of 0.5. Singleton clones were defined as clones with 0 or 1 copy at C1D1, and non-singleton clones were defined as clones with 2 or more copies. Clones expanded in unsorted samples were annotated as CD4+, CD8+ or unknown by matching protein sequences in sorted samples from the same patient. Wilcoxon tests on paired samples were used to test changes in diversity from C1D1 to C4D1. TCRdb stores this immuneACCESS table with in-frame sequences only. Part of the clones is absent; in the studies checked, under half of the shortfall reflects unresolved V genes, and no reason is known for the rest. The V and J calls and clone size are taken from that table; D and trimming were inferred from the DNA. This sample comprises 130,000 to 150,000 clones, 78% of them detected only once. Clones ranked in the top ten supply 9.2% of the sample.

The time point tag for this specimen amounts to: cycle 2 day 1 (C2D1) of nivolumab. Every trial patient had relapsed after autologous stem cell transplantation, and cohorts A, B and C differed in prior brentuximab vedotin exposure. The trial cohort was composed of around 60 patients with relapsed/refractory classical Hodgkin lymphoma, for whom complete response, partial response or progressive disease was recorded as best overall response. Single-agent nivolumab was administered to trial patients in the multi-cohort phase II CheckMate 205 trial. An independent review committee assessed best overall response using the 2007 International Working Group response criteria. Trial PBMCs were collected just before the start of nivolumab (C1D1) and during therapy at cycle 2 day 1 and cycle 4 day 1. Peripheral blood was collected in 8 mL Vacutainer Cell Preparation Tubes, from which PBMCs were isolated by centrifugation and then cryopreserved.

What the study reported, not specific to this receptor: CD4+ but not CD8+ TCR diversity rose significantly by C4D1 (p=0.0027 vs p=0.16), most apparent in complete responders (p=0.02). The study covered only a single clinical trial cohort, and the causes of the repertoire differences, possibly disease activity or prior therapy, were still not defined. Newly diagnosed patients were reported to have lower baseline TCR diversity than healthy donors, and relapsed/refractory patients were reported to have lower baseline TCR diversity still. Trial patients with a complete response had baseline diversity similar to that of newly diagnosed patients, while partial responders and progressors had significantly lower diversity. Lower diversity was observed in patients in whom nivolumab was started less than 1 year after ASCT, and these patients were excluded from later analyses so that confounding by immune reconstitution would be avoided.

This TCR was recovered from a human donor with classical Hodgkin lymphoma. The rearranged segments are TRBV28 and TRBJ2-7; possibly the D gene is TRBD1, per 6 matching bases. The sample here was peripheral blood mononuclear cells (PBMCs), taken before the second cycle of nivolumab. The nucleotide sequence reads TGTGCCAGCAGCCCCTTGGGGGCCGTCTCCTACGAGCAGTACTTC. This sequence encodes CASSPLGAVSYEQYF.